Detailed here is one T cell receptor beta chain. Its antigen is unknown. No much larger clone is present one base from it, and per-base qualities are unavailable. This specimen comes from a study of response to subunit inactivated influenza vaccine (dated 2018 in TCRdb). About the investigation overall: Deep quantitative profiling of the T cell receptor repertoire was used in the study to follow responses to a trivalent subunit inactivated influenza vaccine. General conclusions and limits of the study: According to the authors, only a limited number of new T cells may be recruited by each seasonal influenza vaccination.

Libraries were prepared through RT-PCR. TCRdb lists the instrument as Illumina HiSeq 2500. TCRdb applied fastp at Q25 and MiXCR to the public reads, then kept only in-frame beta chains. Each record represents a unique CDR3 protein, reported with the most common genes and DNA among its rows. This sample gives about 830,000 distinct CDR3 sequences in total; roughly 18% of them show up just once. The top ten clonotypes cover approximately 10% of the sample. Relative to germline, V is 5 bases shorter and J is 1 base shorter, with 6 bases between their ends. From the germline V gene, CDR1 is SGHRS and CDR2 is YFSETQ. The CDR3 spans 12 residues, from the cysteine through the phenylalanine. Here the CDR3 DNA is all that survives: 36 bases in frame from base 1.

The TCR comes from a man aged 45 to 65 who received an inactivated influenza vaccine. Donor details come from another sample of the same person, matched by shared clones. The chain is assembled from TRBV5-1 and TRBJ1-2; the D gene cannot be resolved reliably. The material was PBMCs from blood, obtained 5 days after vaccination. The sequenced DNA is TGCGCCAGCAGTGCAGATAACTATGGCTACACCTTC. This yields the protein CASSADNYGYTF.